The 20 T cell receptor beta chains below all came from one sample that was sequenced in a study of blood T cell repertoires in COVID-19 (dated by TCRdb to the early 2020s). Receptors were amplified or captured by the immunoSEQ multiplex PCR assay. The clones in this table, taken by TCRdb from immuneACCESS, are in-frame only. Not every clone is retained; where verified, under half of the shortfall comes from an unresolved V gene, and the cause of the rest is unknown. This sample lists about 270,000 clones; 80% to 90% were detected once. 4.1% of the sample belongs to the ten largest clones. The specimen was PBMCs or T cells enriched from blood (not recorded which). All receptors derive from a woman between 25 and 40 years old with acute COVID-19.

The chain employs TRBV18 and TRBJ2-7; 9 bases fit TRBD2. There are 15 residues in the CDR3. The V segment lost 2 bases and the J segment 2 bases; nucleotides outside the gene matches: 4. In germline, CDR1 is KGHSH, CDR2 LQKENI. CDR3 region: CASSPASGTTYEQYF. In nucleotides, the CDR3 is TGTGCCAGCTCACCAGCTAGCGGGACTACCTACGAGCAGTACTTC.

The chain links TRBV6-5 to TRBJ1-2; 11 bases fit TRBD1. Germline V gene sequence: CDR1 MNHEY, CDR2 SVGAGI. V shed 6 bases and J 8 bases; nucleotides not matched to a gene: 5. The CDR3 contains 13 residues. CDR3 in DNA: TGTGCCAGCAGCCCGGGACAGGGGGGAGGCTACACCTTC. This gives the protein CASSPGQGGGYTF.

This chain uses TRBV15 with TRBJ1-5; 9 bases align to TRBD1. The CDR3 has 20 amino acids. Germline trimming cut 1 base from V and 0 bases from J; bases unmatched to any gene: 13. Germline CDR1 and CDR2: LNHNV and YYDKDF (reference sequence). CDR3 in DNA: TGTGCCACCAGCAGAGGTAGCCCTACAGGGGGCGGCTATAGCAATCAGCCCCAGCATTTT. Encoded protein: CATSRGSPTGGGYSNQPQHF.

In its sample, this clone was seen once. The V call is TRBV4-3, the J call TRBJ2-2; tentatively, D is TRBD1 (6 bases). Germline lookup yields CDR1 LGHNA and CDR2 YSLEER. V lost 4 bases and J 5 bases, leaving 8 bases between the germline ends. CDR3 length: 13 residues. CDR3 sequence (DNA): TGCGCCAGCAGCCTAGGGGGAACCGGGGAGCTGTTTTTT. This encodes CASSLGGTGELFF.

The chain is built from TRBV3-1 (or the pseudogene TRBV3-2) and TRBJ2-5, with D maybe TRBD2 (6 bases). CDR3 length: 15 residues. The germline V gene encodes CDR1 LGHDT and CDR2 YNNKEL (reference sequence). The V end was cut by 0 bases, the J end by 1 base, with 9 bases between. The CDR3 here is CASSQDVAAQETQYF. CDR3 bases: TGTGCCAGCAGCCAAGATGTAGCGGCCCAAGAGACCCAGTACTTC.

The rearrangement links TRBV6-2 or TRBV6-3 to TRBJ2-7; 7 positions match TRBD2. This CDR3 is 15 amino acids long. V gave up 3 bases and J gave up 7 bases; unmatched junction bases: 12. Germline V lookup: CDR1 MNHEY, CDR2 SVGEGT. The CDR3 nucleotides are TGTGCCAGCAGTTATTTACGGCGGGAGTATCAAGAGCAGTACTTC. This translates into CASSYLRREYQEQYF.

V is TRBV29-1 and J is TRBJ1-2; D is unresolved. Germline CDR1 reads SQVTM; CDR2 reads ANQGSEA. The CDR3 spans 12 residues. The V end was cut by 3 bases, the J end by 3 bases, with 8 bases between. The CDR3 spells CSVDNRYYGYTF. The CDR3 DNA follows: TGCAGCGTTGATAACAGATACTATGGCTACACCTTC.

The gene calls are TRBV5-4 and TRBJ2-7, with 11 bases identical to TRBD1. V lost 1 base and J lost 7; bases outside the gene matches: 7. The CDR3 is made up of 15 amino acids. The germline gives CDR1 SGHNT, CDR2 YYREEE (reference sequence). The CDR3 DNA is TGTGCCAGCAGCTTGAAAGGACAGGGGGCAAGGGAGCAGTACTTC. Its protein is CASSLKGQGAREQYF.

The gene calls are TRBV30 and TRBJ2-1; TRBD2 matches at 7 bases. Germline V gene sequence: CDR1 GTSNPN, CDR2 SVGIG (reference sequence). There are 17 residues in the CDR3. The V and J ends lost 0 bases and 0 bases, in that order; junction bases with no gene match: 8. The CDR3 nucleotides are TGTGCCTGGAGTGTAGGTTTGCGGGGGAGCTCCTACAATGAGCAGTTCTTC. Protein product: CAWSVGLRGSSYNEQFF.

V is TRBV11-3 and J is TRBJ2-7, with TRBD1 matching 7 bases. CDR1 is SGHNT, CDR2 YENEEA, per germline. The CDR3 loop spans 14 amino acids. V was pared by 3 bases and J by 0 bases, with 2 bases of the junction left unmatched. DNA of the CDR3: TGTGCCAGCAGCTTGCAGGGGGACTCCTACGAGCAGTACTTC. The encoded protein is CASSLQGDSYEQYF.

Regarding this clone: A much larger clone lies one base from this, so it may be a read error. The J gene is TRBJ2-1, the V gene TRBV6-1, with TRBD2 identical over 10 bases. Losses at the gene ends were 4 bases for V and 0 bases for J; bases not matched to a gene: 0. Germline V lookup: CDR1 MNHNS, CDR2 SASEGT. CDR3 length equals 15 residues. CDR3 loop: CASSGTSGSYNEQFF. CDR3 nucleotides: TGTGCCAGCAGTGGGACTAGCGGCTCCTACAATGAGCAGTTCTTC.

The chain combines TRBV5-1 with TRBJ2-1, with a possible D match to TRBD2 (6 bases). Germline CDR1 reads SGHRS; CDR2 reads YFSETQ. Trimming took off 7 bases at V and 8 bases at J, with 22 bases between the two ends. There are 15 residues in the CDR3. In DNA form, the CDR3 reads TGCGCCAGCGGGACCTTAGGGTTTAGCGGCGATGAGCAGTTCTTC. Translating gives CASGTLGFSGDEQFF.

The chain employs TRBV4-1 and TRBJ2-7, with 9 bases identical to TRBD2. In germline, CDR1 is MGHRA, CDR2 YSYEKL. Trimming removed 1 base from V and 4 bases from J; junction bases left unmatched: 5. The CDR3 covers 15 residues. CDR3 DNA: TGCGCCAGCAGCCAAGGAGGACTAGCGCGTTACGAGCAGTACTTC. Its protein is CASSQGGLARYEQYF.

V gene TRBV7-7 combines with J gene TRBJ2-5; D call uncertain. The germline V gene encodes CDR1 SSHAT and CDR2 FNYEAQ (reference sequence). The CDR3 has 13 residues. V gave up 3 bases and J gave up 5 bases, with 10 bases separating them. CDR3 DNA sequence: TGTGCCAGCAGCTTCGCCACAGTGGAGACCCAGTACTTC. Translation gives CASSFATVETQYF.

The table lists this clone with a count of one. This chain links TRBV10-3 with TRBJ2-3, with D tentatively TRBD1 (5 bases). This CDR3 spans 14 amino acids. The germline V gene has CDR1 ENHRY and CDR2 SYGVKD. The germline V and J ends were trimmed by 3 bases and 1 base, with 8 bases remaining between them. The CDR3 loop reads CAISDLGGTDTQYF. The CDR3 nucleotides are TGTGCCATCAGTGACTTAGGGGGCACAGATACGCAGTATTTT.

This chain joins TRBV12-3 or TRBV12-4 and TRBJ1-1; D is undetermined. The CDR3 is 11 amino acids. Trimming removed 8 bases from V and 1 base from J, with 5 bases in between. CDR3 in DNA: TGTGCCAGCTCTAGGAACACTGAAGCTTTCTTT. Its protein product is CASSRNTEAFF.

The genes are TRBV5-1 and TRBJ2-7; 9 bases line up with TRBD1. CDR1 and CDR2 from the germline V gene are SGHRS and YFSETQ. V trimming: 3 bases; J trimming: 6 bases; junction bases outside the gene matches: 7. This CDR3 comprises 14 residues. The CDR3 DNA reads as TGCGCCAGCAGCTCCGGGACAGGGCATCCCGAGCAGTACTTC. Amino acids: CASSSGTGHPEQYF.

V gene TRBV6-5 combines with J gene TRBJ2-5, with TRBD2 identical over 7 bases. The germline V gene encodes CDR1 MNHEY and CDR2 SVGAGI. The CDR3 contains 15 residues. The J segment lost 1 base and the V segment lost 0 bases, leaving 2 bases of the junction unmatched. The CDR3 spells CASSYSASGQETQYF. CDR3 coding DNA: TGTGCCAGCAGTTACTCGGCTAGCGGCCAAGAGACCCAGTACTTC.

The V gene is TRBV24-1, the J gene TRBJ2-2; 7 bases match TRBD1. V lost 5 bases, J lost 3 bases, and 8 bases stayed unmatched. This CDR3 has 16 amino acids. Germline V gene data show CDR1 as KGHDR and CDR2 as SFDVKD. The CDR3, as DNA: TGTGCCACCAGTGCCGTGGGGCAGGGGGACACCGGGGAGCTGTTTTTT. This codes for CATSAVGQGDTGELFF.

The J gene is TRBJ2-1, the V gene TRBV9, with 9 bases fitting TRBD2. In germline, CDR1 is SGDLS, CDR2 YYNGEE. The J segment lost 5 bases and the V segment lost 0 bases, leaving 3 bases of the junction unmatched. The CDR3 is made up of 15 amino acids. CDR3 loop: CASSVGLAGDNEQFF. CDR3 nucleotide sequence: TGTGCCAGCAGCGTAGGATTAGCGGGGGACAATGAGCAGTTCTTC. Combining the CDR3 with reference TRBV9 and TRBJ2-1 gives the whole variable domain DSGVTQTPKHLITATGQRVTLRCSPRSGDLSVYWYQQSLDQGLQFLIQYYNGEERAKGNILERFSAQQFPDLHSELNLSSLELGDSALYFCASSVGLAGDNEQFFGPGTRLTVL.